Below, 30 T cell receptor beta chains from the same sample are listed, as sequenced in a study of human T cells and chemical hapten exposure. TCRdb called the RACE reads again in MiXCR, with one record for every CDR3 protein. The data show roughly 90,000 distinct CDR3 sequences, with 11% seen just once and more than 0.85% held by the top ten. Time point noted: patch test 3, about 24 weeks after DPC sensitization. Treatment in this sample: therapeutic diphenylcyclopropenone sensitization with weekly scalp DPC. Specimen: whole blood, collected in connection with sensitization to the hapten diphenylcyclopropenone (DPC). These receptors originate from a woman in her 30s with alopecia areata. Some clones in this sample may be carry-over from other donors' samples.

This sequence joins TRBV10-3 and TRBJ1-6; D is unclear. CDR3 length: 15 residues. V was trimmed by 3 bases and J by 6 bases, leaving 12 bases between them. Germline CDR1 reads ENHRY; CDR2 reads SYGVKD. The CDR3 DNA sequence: TGTGCCATCAGTGATGGACGAGGCGGTAATTCACCCCTCCACTTT. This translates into CAISDGRGGNSPLHF.

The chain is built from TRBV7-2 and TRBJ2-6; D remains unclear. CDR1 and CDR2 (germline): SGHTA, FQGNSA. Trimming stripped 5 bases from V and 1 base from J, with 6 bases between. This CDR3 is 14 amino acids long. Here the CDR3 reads CASSQLSGANVLTF. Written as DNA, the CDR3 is TGTGCCAGCAGCCAACTATCTGGGGCCAACGTCCTGACTTTC.

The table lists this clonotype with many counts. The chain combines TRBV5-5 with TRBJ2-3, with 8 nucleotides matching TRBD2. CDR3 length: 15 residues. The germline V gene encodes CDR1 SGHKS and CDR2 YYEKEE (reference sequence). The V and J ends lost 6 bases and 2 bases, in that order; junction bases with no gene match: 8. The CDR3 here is CASTLLAAITDTQYF. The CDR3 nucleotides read TGTGCCAGCACCTTACTAGCGGCCATCACAGATACGCAGTATTTT.

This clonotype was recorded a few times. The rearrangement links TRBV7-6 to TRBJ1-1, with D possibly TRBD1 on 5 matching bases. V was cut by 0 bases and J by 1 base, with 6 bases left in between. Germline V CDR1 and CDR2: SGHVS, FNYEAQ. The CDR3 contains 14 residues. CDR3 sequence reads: CASSLAGANTEAFF. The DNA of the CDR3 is TGTGCCAGCAGCTTAGCAGGGGCGAACACTGAAGCTTTCTTT.

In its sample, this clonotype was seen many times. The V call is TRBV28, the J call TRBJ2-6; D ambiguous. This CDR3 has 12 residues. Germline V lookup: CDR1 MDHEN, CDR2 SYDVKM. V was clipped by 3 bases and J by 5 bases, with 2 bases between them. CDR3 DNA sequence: TGTGCCAGCAGTTTTAGGGCCAACGTCCTGACTTTC. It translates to CASSFRANVLTF.

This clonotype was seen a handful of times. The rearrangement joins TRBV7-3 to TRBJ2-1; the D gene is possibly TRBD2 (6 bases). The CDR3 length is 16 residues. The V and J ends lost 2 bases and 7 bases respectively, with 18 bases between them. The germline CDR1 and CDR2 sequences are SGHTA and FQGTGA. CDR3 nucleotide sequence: TGTGCCAGCAGCTTAGCGGGGATGGGTATGGATAATGAGCAGTTCTTC. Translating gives CASSLAGMGMDNEQFF.

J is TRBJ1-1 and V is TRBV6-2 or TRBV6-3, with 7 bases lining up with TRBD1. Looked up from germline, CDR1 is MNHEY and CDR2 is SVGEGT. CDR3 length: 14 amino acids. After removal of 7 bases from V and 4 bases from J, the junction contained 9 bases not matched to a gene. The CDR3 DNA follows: TGTGCCAGCAAGAAAGGGGGCGCGATCACTGAAGCTTTCTTT. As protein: CASKKGGAITEAFF.

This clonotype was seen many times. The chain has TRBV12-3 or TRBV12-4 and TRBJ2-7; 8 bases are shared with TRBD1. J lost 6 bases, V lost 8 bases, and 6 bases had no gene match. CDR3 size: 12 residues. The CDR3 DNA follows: TGTGCCAGCGGGACAGGTCTAGGCGAGCAGTACGTC. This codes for CASGTGLGEQYV.

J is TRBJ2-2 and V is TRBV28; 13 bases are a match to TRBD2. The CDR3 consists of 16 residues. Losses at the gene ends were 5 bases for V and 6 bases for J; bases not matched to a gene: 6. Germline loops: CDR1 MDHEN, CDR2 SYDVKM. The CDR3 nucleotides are TGTGCCAGCAGTACGCGACTAGCGGGGGGAGCCGGGGAGCTGTTTTTT. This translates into CASSTRLAGGAGELFF.

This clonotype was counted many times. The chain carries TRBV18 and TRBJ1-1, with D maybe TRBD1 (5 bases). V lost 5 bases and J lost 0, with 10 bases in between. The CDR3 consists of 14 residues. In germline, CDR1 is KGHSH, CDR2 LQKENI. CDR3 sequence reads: CASSTTAMNTEAFF. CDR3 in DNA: TGTGCCAGCTCAACGACAGCCATGAACACTGAAGCTTTCTTT.

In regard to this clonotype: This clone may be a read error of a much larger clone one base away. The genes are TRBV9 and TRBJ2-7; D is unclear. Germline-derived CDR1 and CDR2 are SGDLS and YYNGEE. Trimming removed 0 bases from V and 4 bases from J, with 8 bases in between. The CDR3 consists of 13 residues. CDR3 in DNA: TGTGCCAGCAGCGTAGCTACAAGTTACGAGCAGTACTTC. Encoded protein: CASSVATSYEQYF.

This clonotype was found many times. The DNA for the CDR3 is TGTGCCAGCAGCTTGCTAGCGGAGCAGGGCAATGAGCAGTTCTTC. Its protein is CASSLLAEQGNEQFF. The chain recombines TRBV5-4 with TRBJ2-1; the match to TRBD2 covers 7 bases. The CDR3 spans 15 residues. J lost 6 bases, V lost 1 base, and 7 bases had no gene match. The germline gives CDR1 SGHNT, CDR2 YYREEE (reference sequence).

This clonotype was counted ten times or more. The CDR3 spells CASSEVAGVNTIQFF. For the CDR3, the DNA is TGTGCCAGCAGCGAGGTAGCGGGGGTGAATACTATCCAGTTCTTC. The J gene is TRBJ2-1, the V gene TRBV5-5; 9 bases fit TRBD2. Germline V CDR1 and CDR2: SGHKS, YYEKEE (reference sequence). The CDR3 is 15 residues long. The J segment lost 13 bases and the V segment lost 4 bases, leaving 15 bases of the junction unmatched.

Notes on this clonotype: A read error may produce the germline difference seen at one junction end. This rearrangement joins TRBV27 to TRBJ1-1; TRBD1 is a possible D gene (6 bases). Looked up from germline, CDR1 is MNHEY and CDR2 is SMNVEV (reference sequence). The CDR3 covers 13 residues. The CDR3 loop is CVSSWGRDTEAFF. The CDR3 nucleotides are TGTGTCAGCAGCTGGGGGCGGGACACTGAAGCTTTCTTT.

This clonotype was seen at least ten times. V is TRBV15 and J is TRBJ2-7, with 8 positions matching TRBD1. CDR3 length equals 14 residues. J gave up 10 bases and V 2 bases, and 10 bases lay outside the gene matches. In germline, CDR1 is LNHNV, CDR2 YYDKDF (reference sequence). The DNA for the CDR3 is TGTGCCACCAGCAGACCCTTTGGGGGACAGGCTCAGTACTTC. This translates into CATSRPFGGQAQYF.

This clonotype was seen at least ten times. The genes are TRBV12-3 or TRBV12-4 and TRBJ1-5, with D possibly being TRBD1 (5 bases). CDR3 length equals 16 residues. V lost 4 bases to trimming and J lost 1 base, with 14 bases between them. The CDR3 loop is CASSYVQGISNQPQHF. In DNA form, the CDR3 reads TGTGCCAGCAGTTATGTTCAGGGAATAAGCAATCAGCCCCAGCATTTT.

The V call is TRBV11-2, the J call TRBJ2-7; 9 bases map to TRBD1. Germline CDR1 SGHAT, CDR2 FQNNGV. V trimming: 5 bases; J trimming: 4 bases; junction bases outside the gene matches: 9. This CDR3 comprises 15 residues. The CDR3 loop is CASSNWDRDSYEQYF. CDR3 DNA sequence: TGTGCCAGCAGCAACTGGGACAGGGATTCTTACGAGCAGTACTTC. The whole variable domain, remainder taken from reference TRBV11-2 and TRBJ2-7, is EAGVAQSPRYKIIEKRQSVAFWCNPISGHATLYWYQQILGQGPKLLIQFQNNGVVDDSQLPKDRFSAERLKGVDSTLKIQPAKLEDSAVYLCASSNWDRDSYEQYFGPGTRLTVT.

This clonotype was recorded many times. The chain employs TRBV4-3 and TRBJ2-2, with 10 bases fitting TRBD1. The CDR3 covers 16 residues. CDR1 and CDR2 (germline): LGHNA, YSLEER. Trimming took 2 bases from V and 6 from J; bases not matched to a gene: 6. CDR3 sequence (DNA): TGCGCCAGCAGCCAAAGACAGGGGGCGCTTTCCGGGGAGCTGTTTTTT. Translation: CASSQRQGALSGELFF.

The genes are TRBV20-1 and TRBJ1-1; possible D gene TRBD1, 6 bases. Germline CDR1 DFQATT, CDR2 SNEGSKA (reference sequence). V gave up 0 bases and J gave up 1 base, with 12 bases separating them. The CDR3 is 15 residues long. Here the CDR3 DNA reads TGCAGTGCTAGAGATCCCAGGACAGCGAACACTGAAGCTTTCTTT. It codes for CSARDPRTANTEAFF.

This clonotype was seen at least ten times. CDR3 loop: CASSLGQQQTYEQYV. The CDR3 bases are TGTGCCAGCAGCCTGGGACAGCAACAGACCTACGAGCAGTACGTC. J is TRBJ2-7 and V is TRBV5-4; 7 bases map to TRBD1. With 4 bases clipped from V and 2 bases from J, the junction kept 9 bases outside the gene matches. Germline V gene lookup returns CDR1 SGHNT and CDR2 YYREEE (reference sequence). This CDR3 contains 15 residues.

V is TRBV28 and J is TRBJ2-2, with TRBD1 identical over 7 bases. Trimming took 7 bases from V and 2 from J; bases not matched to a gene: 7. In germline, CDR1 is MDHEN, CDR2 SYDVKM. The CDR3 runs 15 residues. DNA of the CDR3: TGTGCCAGCACCGACAGACAGGGAAACACCGGGGAGCTGTTTTTT. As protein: CASTDRQGNTGELFF.

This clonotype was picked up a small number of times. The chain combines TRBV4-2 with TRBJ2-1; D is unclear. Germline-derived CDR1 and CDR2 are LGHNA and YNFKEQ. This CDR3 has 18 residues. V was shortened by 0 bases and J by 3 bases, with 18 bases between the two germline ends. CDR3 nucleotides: TGTGCCAGCAGCCAAGAGTTGTTTGGTGGTGGGGTCTACAATGAGCAGTTCTTC. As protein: CASSQELFGGGVYNEQFF.

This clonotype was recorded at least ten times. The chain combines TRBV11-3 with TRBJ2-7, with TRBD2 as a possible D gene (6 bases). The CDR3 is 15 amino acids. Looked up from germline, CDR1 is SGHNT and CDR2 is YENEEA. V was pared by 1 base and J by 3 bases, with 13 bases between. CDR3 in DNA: TGTGCCAGCAGCTTAGCGGACTACCTAAACTACGAGCAGTACGTC. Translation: CASSLADYLNYEQYV.

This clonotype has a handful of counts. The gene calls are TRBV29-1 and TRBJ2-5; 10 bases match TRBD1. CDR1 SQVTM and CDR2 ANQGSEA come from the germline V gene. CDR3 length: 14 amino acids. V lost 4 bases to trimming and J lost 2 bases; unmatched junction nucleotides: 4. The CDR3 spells CSVGRDRGQETQYF. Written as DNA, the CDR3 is TGCAGCGTTGGACGGGACAGGGGACAAGAGACCCAGTACTTC.

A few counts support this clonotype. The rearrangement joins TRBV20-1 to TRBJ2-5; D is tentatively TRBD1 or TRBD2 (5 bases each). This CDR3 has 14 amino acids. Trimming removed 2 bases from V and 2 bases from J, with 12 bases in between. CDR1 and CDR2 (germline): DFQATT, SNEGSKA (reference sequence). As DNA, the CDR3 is TGCAGTGCTAGAAAAGGGACCCGACAAGAGACCCAGTACTTC. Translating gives CSARKGTRQETQYF.

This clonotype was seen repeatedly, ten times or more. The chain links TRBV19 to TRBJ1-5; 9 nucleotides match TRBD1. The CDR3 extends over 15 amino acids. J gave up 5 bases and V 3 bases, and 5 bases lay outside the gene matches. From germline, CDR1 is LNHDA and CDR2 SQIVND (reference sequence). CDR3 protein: CASSIEGQGHQPQHF. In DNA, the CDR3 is TGTGCCAGTAGTATTGAGGGACAGGGACATCAGCCCCAGCATTTT.

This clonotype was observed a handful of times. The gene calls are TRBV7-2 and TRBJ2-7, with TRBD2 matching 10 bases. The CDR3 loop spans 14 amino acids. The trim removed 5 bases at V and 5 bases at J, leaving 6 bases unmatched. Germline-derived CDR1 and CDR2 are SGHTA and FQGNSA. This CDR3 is CASSPGLATDEQYF. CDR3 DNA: TGTGCCAGCAGCCCGGGACTAGCGACGGACGAGCAGTACTTC.

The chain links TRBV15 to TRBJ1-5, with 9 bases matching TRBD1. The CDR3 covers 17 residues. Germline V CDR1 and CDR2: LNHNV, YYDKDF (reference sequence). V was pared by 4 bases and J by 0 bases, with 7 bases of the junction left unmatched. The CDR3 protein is CATSMGQGTYSNQPQHF. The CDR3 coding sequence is TGTGCCACCAGCATGGGACAGGGAACATATAGCAATCAGCCCCAGCATTTT.

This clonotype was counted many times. The CDR3 coding sequence is TGCAGTGCTCTTGAGGGAGGAAGGATTACCTCCGGGGAGCTGTTTTTT. Protein sequence: CSALEGGRITSGELFF. The chain links TRBV20-1 to TRBJ2-2; D may be TRBD2 (6 bases). The germline V gene encodes CDR1 DFQATT and CDR2 SNEGSKA (reference sequence). The CDR3 has 16 residues. Deletions cut 5 bases from V and 6 bases from J, with 22 bases between.

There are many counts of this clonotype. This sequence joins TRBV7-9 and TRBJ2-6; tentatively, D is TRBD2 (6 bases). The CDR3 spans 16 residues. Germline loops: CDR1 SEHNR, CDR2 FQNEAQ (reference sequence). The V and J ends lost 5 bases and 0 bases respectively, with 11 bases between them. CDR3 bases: TGTGCCAGCAGCAAAGCGCGGGACTCTGGGGCCAACGTCCTGACTTTC. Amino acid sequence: CASSKARDSGANVLTF.